These 8 T cell receptor beta chains originate from one sample sequenced in a study of spatial heterogeneity in lung cancer. MiXCR was run by TCRdb on the 5' RACE reads, yielding one entry per CDR3 protein. The repertoire holds some 100,000 distinct CDR3 sequences, about 12% seen once, with approximately 39% in the top ten. Time point of the sample: sample taken at primary tumor resection. Unsorted samples of tumor, nontumor lung or frozen PBMC had their whole RNA sequenced. Sample: PBMCs, taken at surgery. The receptors come from a male donor with early-stage non-small cell lung cancer.

The sample holds a few counts of this clonotype. The V gene is TRBV19, the J gene TRBJ2-3; possibly TRBD2 for D (5 bases). Germline V gene data show CDR1 as LNHDA and CDR2 as SQIVND (reference sequence). Trimming removed 2 bases at V and 2 bases at J, with 8 bases between. The CDR3 is 14 amino acids. CDR3 residues: CASSITGDTDTQYF. The CDR3 nucleotides are TGTGCCAGTAGTATAACCGGGGACACAGATACGCAGTATTTT.

The chain joins TRBV6-1 to TRBJ2-2; 7 nucleotides line up with TRBD1. The V gene end was trimmed by 6 bases and the J gene end by 1 base; junction bases not matched to a gene: 5. Germline CDR1 MNHNS, CDR2 SASEGT. The CDR3 has 15 amino acids. DNA of the CDR3: TGTGCCAGCAGCGTGGACAGGCAGAACACCGGGGAGCTGTTTTTT. As protein: CASSVDRQNTGELFF.

This clonotype appeared many times. The V gene is TRBV4-3, the J gene TRBJ1-1, with D possibly TRBD1 on 6 matching bases. The germline V gene has CDR1 LGHNA and CDR2 YSLEER. This CDR3 is 13 amino acids long. Trimming took 1 base from V and 4 from J, leaving 7 bases between them. CDR3 nucleotide sequence: TGCGCCAGCAGCCAAGTAGGGGGCACTGAAGCTTTCTTT. Its translation is CASSQVGGTEAFF.

The genes are TRBV28 and TRBJ2-3; a weak D match, TRBD2 (5 bases). Germline CDR1 reads MDHEN; CDR2 reads SYDVKM. Trimming removed 6 bases from V and 7 bases from J, with 14 bases in between. CDR3 length: 13 amino acids. In DNA form, the CDR3 reads TGTGCCAGCAGCGCATTGGGGAGAAATACGCAGTATTTT. Protein: CASSALGRNTQYF.

This clonotype was seen more than once but under ten times. The rearrangement joins TRBV6-6 to TRBJ1-5; D may be TRBD1 (5 bases). V lost 5 bases, J lost 4 bases, and 18 bases lay in between. CDR1 MNHNY and CDR2 SVGAGI come from the germline V gene (reference sequence). This CDR3 is built from 16 residues. The CDR3 sequence: CASSHDSNRGNQPQHF. DNA for the CDR3: TGTGCCAGCAGTCACGACAGTAACCGGGGGAATCAGCCCCAGCATTTT.

This clonotype was seen a handful of times. V and J are TRBV6-5 and TRBJ1-5, with D maybe TRBD1 (6 bases). The germline CDR1 and CDR2 sequences are MNHEY and SVGAGI. The ends were cut back, 6 bases at V and 0 bases at J, with 12 bases in the middle. The CDR3 runs 15 residues. The CDR3 sequence is CASSSDRLSNQPQHF. For the CDR3, the DNA is TGTGCCAGCAGCTCCGACAGGCTTAGCAATCAGCCCCAGCATTTT.

About this clonotype: A much larger clone lies a single base off, so this may be a read error. The chain joins TRBV7-9 to TRBJ2-3; D is perhaps TRBD2 (5 bases). The germline V gene has CDR1 SEHNR and CDR2 FQNEAQ (reference sequence). The CDR3 has 16 residues. CDR3: CASSLAGEPGTDTQSF. The CDR3 DNA is TGTGCCAGCAGCTTAGCCGGGGAACCGGGCACAGATACGCAGTCTTTT.

This clonotype was recorded a few times. The rearrangement links TRBV27 to TRBJ1-1, with 10 bases fitting TRBD1. V shed 5 bases, J shed 0 bases, and the junction held 9 bases outside the gene matches. Germline-derived CDR1 and CDR2 are MNHEY and SMNVEV (reference sequence). The CDR3 has 17 amino acids. CDR3 in DNA: TGTGCCAGCAGTCCGAGCAGACAGGGGGCAGTGAACACTGAAGCTTTCTTT. Translation: CASSPSRQGAVNTEAFF.